These 26 T cell receptor beta chains were all obtained from the same sample, sequenced in a study of T cells in Graves' hyperthyroidism and ophthalmopathy. Amplification of TCR beta CDR3 regions used RNA as the template. Carried out on the TCR CDR3, a first-round RT-PCR used the HTBI primer set. Using its own MiXCR run on the multiplex PCR reads, TCRdb lists one record per CDR3 protein. The sample includes 660,000 or so distinct CDR3 sequences, 45% seen only once; the top ten take 6.5% to 9%. Sequences were obtained from peripheral blood or thyroid tissue (not recorded which). The receptors were sampled from an adult man with Graves' disease, either hyperthyroidism or ophthalmopathy (not recorded which).

This rearrangement joins TRBV7-9 to TRBJ2-5; 8 nucleotides agree with TRBD2. CDR1 is SEHNR, CDR2 FQNEAQ, per germline (reference sequence). With 6 bases clipped from V and 5 bases from J, the junction kept 8 bases outside the gene matches. This CDR3 comprises 14 residues. Written as DNA, the CDR3 is TGTGCCAGCAGTTATCCGGGAGGGGGGGAGACCCAGTACTTC. This gives the protein CASSYPGGGETQYF.

This clonotype came up a few times. This chain links TRBV12-3 or TRBV12-4 with TRBJ2-5; 12 bases are a match to TRBD2. Losses at the gene ends were 6 bases for V and 4 bases for J; bases not matched to a gene: 3. The CDR3 extends over 14 amino acids. For the CDR3, the DNA is TGTGCCAGCAGGACTAGCGGGAGCGGAGAGACCCAGTACTTC. This encodes CASRTSGSGETQYF.

Regarding this clonotype: The germline gene is not matched at one end of the junction; a read error may be the cause. V and J are TRBV7-9 and TRBJ2-7, with a tentative D call TRBD1 (5 bases). Germline V CDR1 and CDR2: SEHNR, FQNEAQ (reference sequence). There are 12 residues in the CDR3. The CDR3 nucleotides are TGCGCCAGCAGCCCAGGGTGGCACGAGCAGTACTTC. It is translated as CASSPGWHEQYF.

The rearrangement joins TRBV9 to TRBJ1-6; tentatively, D is TRBD1 (6 bases). The CDR3 consists of 15 residues. CDR1 is SGDLS and CDR2 is YYNGEE in the germline V gene. V was cut by 5 bases and J by 9 bases, with 18 bases left in between. CDR3 nucleotide sequence: TGTGCCAGCAGTTTCAGGGGAAAGGCTTTTTCACCCCTCCACTTT. Translation: CASSFRGKAFSPLHF.

This clonotype was seen ten or more times. CDR3 DNA sequence: TGTGCCAGCAGCCCCCGGGACAGGGGCGACGAGCAGTACTTC. It specifies CASSPRDRGDEQYF. The chain employs TRBV7-9 and TRBJ2-7, with 10 nucleotides matching TRBD1. V gave up 5 bases and J gave up 5 bases; unmatched junction bases: 6. CDR1 is SEHNR, CDR2 FQNEAQ, per germline (reference sequence). The CDR3 is 14 amino acids. Complete variable domain (other parts from reference TRBV7-9 and TRBJ2-7): DTGVSQNPRHKITKRGQNVTFRCDPISEHNRLYWYRQTLGQGPEFLTYFQNEAQLEKSRLLSDRFSAERPKGSFSTLEIQRTEQGDSAMYLCASSPRDRGDEQYFGPGTRLTVT.

V is TRBV15 and J is TRBJ1-5; D is perhaps TRBD1 (5 bases). V lost 0 bases, J lost 1 base, and 7 bases lay in between. The CDR3 is 15 amino acids. The V gene's germline CDR1 is LNHNV and CDR2 YYDKDF (reference sequence). The CDR3 bases are TGTGCCACCAGCAGAGATGGGGCGAGCAATCAGCCCCAGCATTTT. It is translated as CATSRDGASNQPQHF.

The chain links TRBV6-1 to TRBJ1-5; possibly TRBD1 for D (5 bases). Trimming cost V 8 bases and J 3 bases, with 11 bases left between them. CDR3 length equals 13 residues. Germline assignment: CDR1 MNHNS and CDR2 SASEGT. The CDR3 region is CASVAGANQPQHF. The CDR3 bases are TGTGCCAGCGTTGCCGGGGCCAATCAGCCCCAGCATTTT.

This clonotype was observed many times. The chain recombines TRBV7-8 with TRBJ1-4; a weak D match, TRBD1 (5 bases). In germline, CDR1 is SGHVS, CDR2 FQNEAQ. This CDR3 has 15 residues. The V end was cut by 7 bases, the J end by 8 bases, with 20 bases between. The CDR3 region has the DNA TGTGCCAGCAACCCCGAGCCAGGGCTGGGGGAAAAACTGTTTTTT. Translation: CASNPEPGLGEKLFF.

The V and J genes are TRBV9 and TRBJ1-1; a weak D match, TRBD1 (6 bases). Germline values: CDR1 SGDLS, CDR2 YYNGEE. The CDR3 spans 15 residues. V shed 0 bases and J shed 4 bases, with 13 bases lying between them. The CDR3 spells CASSVGARDTTEAFF. The CDR3 region has the DNA TGTGCCAGCAGCGTAGGGGCCCGGGACACCACTGAAGCTTTCTTT.

J is TRBJ1-2 and V is TRBV5-1; a possible D gene is TRBD1 (5 bases). The germline CDR1 and CDR2 sequences are SGHRS and YFSETQ. Deletions cut 1 base from V and 3 bases from J, with 13 bases between. CDR3 length: 15 residues. Here the CDR3 reads CASSLFGGYDYGYTF. The CDR3 coding sequence is TGCGCCAGCAGCTTGTTCGGGGGGTACGACTATGGCTACACCTTC.

This clonotype occurred once. This may stem from a read error, because a much larger clone lies one nucleotide away. The chain is built from TRBV10-3 and TRBJ1-1; no firm D call. The CDR3 runs to 11 residues. The ends were cut back, 6 bases at V and 3 bases at J, with 5 bases in the middle. Germline CDR1 is ENHRY and CDR2 is SYGVKD. As DNA, the CDR3 is TGTGCCATCAGGGGTTACACTGAAGCTTTCTTT. Protein product: CAIRGYTEAFF.

This clonotype was counted ten times or more. This chain links TRBV6-5 with TRBJ2-5; 9 bases are a match to TRBD1. With 6 bases clipped from V and 4 bases from J, the junction kept 3 bases outside the gene matches. In germline, CDR1 is MNHEY, CDR2 SVGAGI. The CDR3 is made up of 13 amino acids. CDR3 nucleotides: TGTGCCAGCAGGGGACAGGGCGGAGAGACCCAGTACTTC. This translates into CASRGQGGETQYF.

This clonotype was observed at least ten times. The chain recombines TRBV29-1 with TRBJ1-2, with 10 positions matching TRBD1. CDR1 SQVTM and CDR2 ANQGSEA come from the germline V gene. The length of the CDR3 is 18 residues. The trim removed 1 base at V and 4 bases at J, leaving 15 bases unmatched. The CDR3 DNA follows: TGCAGCGTTGAAGTCGGCCGGGACAGGGGCGATGCGGGCTATGGCTACACCTTC. It yields the protein CSVEVGRDRGDAGYGYTF.

This clonotype has ten or more counts. J is TRBJ2-2 and V is TRBV5-1, with D perhaps TRBD2 (6 bases). CDR1 is SGHRS, CDR2 YFSETQ, per germline. The length of the CDR3 is 14 residues. Trimming stripped 4 bases from V and 3 bases from J, with 10 bases between. DNA of the CDR3: TGCGCCAGCAGCGGGGAGGTGGACACCGGGGAGCTGTTTTTT. Encoded protein: CASSGEVDTGELFF.

Remarks on this clonotype: This sequence may be a read error, since a much larger clone differs from it by one base. The chain links TRBV24-1 to TRBJ1-5; TRBD1 matches at 8 bases. Germline V gives CDR1 KGHDR, CDR2 SFDVKD. The CDR3 is 15 amino acids. V dropped 11 bases and J dropped 2; count of bases not matched to a gene: 10. The CDR3 loop reads CASSLTDRGNQPQHF. The DNA of the CDR3 is TGTGCCAGTAGTCTCACGGACAGGGGCAATCAGCCCCAGCATTTT.

For this clonotype: One end of the junction does not line up with germline, which may come from a read error. The J gene is TRBJ1-2, the V gene TRBV29-1; tentative D call: TRBD1 (5 bases). Germline loops: CDR1 SQVTM, CDR2 ANQGSEA. This CDR3 region has 14 residues. CDR3 residues: CAWTLRPGNYGYTF. The CDR3 nucleotides are TGTGCCTGGACTCTTAGACCAGGGAACTATGGCTACACCTTC.

Many counts were recorded for this clonotype. This chain links TRBV7-9 with TRBJ2-7; 12 bases are a match to TRBD1. The V gene end was trimmed by 4 bases and the J gene end by 6 bases; junction bases not matched to a gene: 4. The CDR3 spans 14 residues. Germline V lookup: CDR1 SEHNR, CDR2 FQNEAQ (reference sequence). The chain's CDR3 is CASSWGQGASEQYF. The DNA for the CDR3 is TGTGCCAGCAGCTGGGGACAGGGGGCGAGCGAGCAGTACTTC.

V is TRBV6-5 and J is TRBJ1-3; no clear D gene. Germline V gene sequence: CDR1 MNHEY, CDR2 SVGAGI. V was pared by 3 bases and J by 0 bases, with 9 bases between. The CDR3 extends over 15 amino acids. The CDR3 region is CASSYSQSSGNTIYF. The DNA for the CDR3 is TGTGCCAGCAGTTATTCACAGAGCTCTGGAAACACCATATATTTT.

This rearrangement joins TRBV9 to TRBJ2-2; the D call may be TRBD1 or TRBD2 (5 bases each). CDR1 and CDR2 from the germline V gene are SGDLS and YYNGEE. The CDR3 totals 13 residues. Trimming removed 4 bases at V and 8 bases at J, with 12 bases between. CDR3 loop: CASSRGTTGELFF. The DNA of the CDR3 is TGTGCCAGCAGCCGGGGCACCACAGGGGAGCTGTTTTTT.

This clonotype turned up a few times. CDR3 DNA: TGTGCCAGCAGGTCGGACAGGGCGGACTATGGCTACACCTTC. It codes for CASRSDRADYGYTF. This chain uses TRBV5-4 with TRBJ1-2; 8 bases are shared with TRBD1. CDR3 length: 14 amino acids. The germline V gene encodes CDR1 SGHNT and CDR2 YYREEE (reference sequence). V was clipped by 5 bases and J by 3 bases; unmatched bases: 6.

The chain couples TRBV10-2 to TRBJ2-2; 7 bases are a match to TRBD1. The CDR3 spans 17 residues. Per germline, CDR1 WSHSY and CDR2 SAAADI. With 6 bases clipped from V and 4 bases from J, the junction kept 14 bases outside the gene matches. DNA of the CDR3: TGCGCCAGCAGGCGACAGGGTGCCTCTATACCCACCGGGGAGCTGTTTTTT. Translated, it gives CASRRQGASIPTGELFF.

With regard to this clonotype: A read error may produce the germline difference seen at one junction end. V and J are TRBV7-9 and TRBJ1-1; D is ambiguous. The CDR3 consists of 12 residues. Per the germline V gene, CDR1 is SEHNR and CDR2 is FQNEAQ (reference sequence). The CDR3 DNA follows: TGTGCCAGCAGCGCCCCGAACACTAAAGCTTTCTTT. As protein: CASSAPNTKAFF.

Notes on this clonotype: A junction end diverges from the germline sequence, so it may reflect a read error. The V gene is TRBV7-9, the J gene TRBJ2-7; 7 positions agree with TRBD2. Germline V gene data show CDR1 as SEHNR and CDR2 as FQNEAQ (reference sequence). The CDR3 runs 16 residues. The chain's CDR3 is CASSLGASGNSYEQYF. The CDR3, as DNA: TGTGCCAGCAGTTTAGGGGCTAGCGGTAATTCCTACGAGCAGTACTTC.

V usage is TRBV13 and J usage is TRBJ2-5, with D possibly matching TRBD2 (6 bases). The CDR3 is 15 amino acids. V lost 4 bases to trimming and J lost 10 bases, with 22 bases between them. Germline V lookup: CDR1 PRHDT, CDR2 FYEKMQ (reference sequence). The CDR3 DNA sequence: TGTGCCAGCAGCTCCACTCCGGGGGTCCTCCCCGACCAGTACTTC. Protein: CASSSTPGVLPDQYF.

As to this clonotype: This may be a read error, as it is one base from a much larger clone. The chain has TRBV25-1 and TRBJ1-5; TRBD1 might be the D (6 bases). From germline, CDR1 is MGHDK and CDR2 SYGVNS. The length of the CDR3 is 15 residues. Trimming removed 11 bases at V and 1 base at J, with 18 bases between. CDR3 sequence reads: CAASEGGLSNQPQHF. CDR3 DNA: TGTGCCGCCAGTGAGGGGGGTCTAAGCAATCAGCCCCAGCATTTT.

This chain joins TRBV7-9 and TRBJ1-4, with TRBD1 matching 9 bases. The CDR3 is made up of 17 amino acids. CDR1 and CDR2 from the germline V gene are SEHNR and FQNEAQ (reference sequence). The V and J ends lost 5 bases and 7 bases, in that order; junction bases with no gene match: 14. CDR3 in DNA: TGTGCCAGCAGCCCGACAGGGGGATTTCCAGGGGTTGAAAAACTGTTTTTT. Translation gives CASSPTGGFPGVEKLFF. The full variable domain, in which reference TRBV7-9 and TRBJ1-4 provide the parts outside the CDR3, is DTGVSQNPRHKITKRGQNVTFRCDPISEHNRLYWYRQTLGQGPEFLTYFQNEAQLEKSRLLSDRFSAERPKGSFSTLEIQRTEQGDSAMYLCASSPTGGFPGVEKLFFGSGTQLSVL.